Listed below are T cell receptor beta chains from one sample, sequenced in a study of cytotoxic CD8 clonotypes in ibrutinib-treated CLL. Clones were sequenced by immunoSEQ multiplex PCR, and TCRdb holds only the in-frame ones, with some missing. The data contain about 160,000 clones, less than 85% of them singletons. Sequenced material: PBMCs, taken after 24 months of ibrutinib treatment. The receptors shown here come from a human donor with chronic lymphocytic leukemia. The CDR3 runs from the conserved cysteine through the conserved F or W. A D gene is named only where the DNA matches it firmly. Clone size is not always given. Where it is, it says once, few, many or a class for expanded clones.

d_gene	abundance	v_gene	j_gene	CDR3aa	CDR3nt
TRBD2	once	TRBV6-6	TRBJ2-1	CASSRSAGLANEQFF	TGTGCCAGCAGCCGCTCGGCCGGACTAGCAAATGAGCAGTTCTTC
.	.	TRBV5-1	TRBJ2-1	CASSTGLVYNEQFF	TGCGCCAGCAGCACCGGACTTGTTTACAATGAGCAGTTCTTC
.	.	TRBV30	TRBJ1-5	CAWSVRARAGNQPQHF	TGTGCCTGGAGTGTACGAGCCCGCGCGGGGAATCAGCCCCAGCATTTT
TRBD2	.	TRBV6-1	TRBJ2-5	CASRRGTSMMETQYF	TGTGCCAGCAGGAGAGGGACTAGCATGATGGAGACCCAGTACTTC
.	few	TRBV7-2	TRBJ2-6	CASSSGSGANVLTF	TGTGCCAGCAGCTCAGGGTCTGGGGCCAACGTCCTGACTTTC
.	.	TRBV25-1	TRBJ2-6	CASSHSGANVLTF	TGTGCCAGCTCCCACTCTGGGGCCAACGTCCTGACTTTC
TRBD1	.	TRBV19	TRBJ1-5	CASTPRTGGVRQPQHF	TGTGCCAGTACCCCGAGGACAGGGGGAGTACGACAGCCCCAGCATTTT
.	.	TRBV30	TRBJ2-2	CAWSFFPPGGGGELFF	TGTGCCTGGAGTTTCTTTCCCCCCGGCGGAGGTGGGGAGCTGTTTTTT
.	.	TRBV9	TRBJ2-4	CASSPELSEPKNIQYF	TGTGCCAGCAGCCCCGAGCTTAGCGAACCCAAAAACATTCAGTACTTC
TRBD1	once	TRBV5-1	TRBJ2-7	CASSPGQATYEQYF	TGCGCCAGCAGCCCGGGACAGGCAACCTACGAGCAGTACTTC
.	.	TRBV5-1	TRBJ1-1	CASSREGRNTEAFF	TGCGCCAGCAGCCGCGAGGGTAGGAACACTGAAGCTTTCTTT
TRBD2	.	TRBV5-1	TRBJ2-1	CASSSTSGSYNEQFF	TGCGCCAGCAGCTCGACTAGCGGGAGCTACAATGAGCAGTTCTTC
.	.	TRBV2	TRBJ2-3	CASSPPTDTQYF	TGTGCCAGCAGCCCACCCACAGATACGCAGTATTTT
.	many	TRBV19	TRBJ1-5	CASFSQGVGNQPQHF	TGTGCCAGTTTCTCACAGGGAGTTGGCAATCAGCCCCAGCATTTT
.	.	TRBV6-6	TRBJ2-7	CASSYFPQSYEQYF	TGTGCCAGCAGTTACTTTCCACAATCCTACGAGCAGTACTTC
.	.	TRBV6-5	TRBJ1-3	CASSYFPRDSGNTIYF	TGTGCCAGCAGTTACTTTCCCAGGGACTCTGGAAACACCATATATTTT
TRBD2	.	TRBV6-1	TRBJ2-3	CASSEGNSGVPSTDTQYF	TGTGCCAGCAGTGAAGGAAATAGCGGGGTTCCTAGCACAGATACGCAGTATTTT
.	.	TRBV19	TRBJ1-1	CASSIRRLQAFF	TGTGCCAGTAGTATTAGGAGGCTGCAAGCTTTCTTT
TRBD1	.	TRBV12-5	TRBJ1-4	CASGLAPGTGIREKLFF	TGTGCTAGTGGTTTGGCCCCTGGGACAGGGATTAGGGAAAAACTGTTTTTT
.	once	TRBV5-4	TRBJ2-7	CASSDPPGTEQYF	TGTGCCAGCAGTGACCCCCCGGGTACCGAGCAGTACTTC
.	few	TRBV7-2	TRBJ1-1	CASSPGPENTEAFF	TGTGCCAGCAGCCCCGGACCAGAGAACACTGAAGCTTTCTTT
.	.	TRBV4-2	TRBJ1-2	CASSQTAGQANYGYTF	TGTGCCAGCAGCCAAACGGCAGGCCAAGCTAACTATGGCTACACCTTC
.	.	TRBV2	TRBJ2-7	CASTSRGARSYEQYF	TGTGCCAGCACCTCCCGGGGGGCGAGGTCCTACGAGCAGTACTTC
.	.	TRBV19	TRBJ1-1	CASKTRQSNTEAFF	TGTGCCAGTAAAACACGACAATCGAACACTGAAGCTTTCTTT
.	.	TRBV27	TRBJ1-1	CASSPLLTATEAFF	TGTGCCAGCAGCCCCCTTCTAACTGCCACTGAAGCTTTCTTT
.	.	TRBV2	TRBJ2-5	CASSVKQETQYF	TGTGCCAGCAGTGTGAAGCAAGAGACCCAGTACTTC
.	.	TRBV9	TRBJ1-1	CASSVVPGKTEAFF	TGTGCCAGCAGCGTAGTCCCGGGGAAGACTGAAGCTTTCTTT
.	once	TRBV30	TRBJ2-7	CAWSFQPYEQYF	TGTGCCTGGAGTTTTCAGCCCTACGAGCAGTACTTC
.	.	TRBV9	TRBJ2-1	CASSVGADLYNEQFF	TGTGCCAGCAGCGTAGGAGCGGACCTCTACAATGAGCAGTTCTTC
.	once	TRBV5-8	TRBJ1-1	CASSLGEMNTEAFF	TGTGCCAGCAGCTTGGGGGAAATGAACACTGAAGCTTTCTTT
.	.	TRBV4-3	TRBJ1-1	CASSQDPGTTEAFF	TGCGCCAGCAGCCAAGATCCAGGGACCACTGAAGCTTTCTTT
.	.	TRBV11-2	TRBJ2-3	CASSLDLRRGPESTDTQYF	TGTGCCAGCAGCTTAGATCTAAGGCGGGGCCCGGAAAGCACAGATACGCAGTATTTT
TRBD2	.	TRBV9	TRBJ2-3	CASSVSGGATDTQYF	TGTGCCAGCAGCGTATCCGGGGGGGCCACAGATACGCAGTATTTT
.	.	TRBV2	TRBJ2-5	CASRTEPSREGQYF	TGTGCCAGCCGTACCGAACCGTCCAGAGAGGGCCAGTACTTC
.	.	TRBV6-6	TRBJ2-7	CACGRGFSEQYF	TGTGCCTGTGGGCGGGGTTTCAGCGAGCAGTACTTC
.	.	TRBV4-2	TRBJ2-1	CASRERGEQFF	TGTGCCAGCAGGGAAAGGGGTGAGCAGTTCTTC
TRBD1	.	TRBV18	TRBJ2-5	CASSPQGAGQETQYF	TGTGCCAGCTCACCACAGGGGGCCGGCCAAGAGACCCAGTACTTC
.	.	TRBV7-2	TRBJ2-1	CASSPGAPGTINEQFF	TGTGCCAGCAGCCCAGGGGCGCCCGGGACCATTAATGAGCAGTTCTTC
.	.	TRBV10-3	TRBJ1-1	CAISESVRSGTEAFF	TGTGCCATCAGTGAGTCGGTACGGAGTGGGACTGAAGCTTTCTTT
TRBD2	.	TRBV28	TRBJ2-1	CASSPRGSGRASSSYNEQFF	TGTGCCAGCAGCCCCCGGGGGAGCGGGAGGGCCTCCAGCTCCTACAATGAGCAGTTCTTC
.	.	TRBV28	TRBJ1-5	CASSLRQVAKQPQHF	TGTGCCAGCAGTTTAAGACAGGTGGCCAAGCAGCCCCAGCATTTT
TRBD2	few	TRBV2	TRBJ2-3	CASSRTSADHTQYF	TGTGCCAGCAGCCGGACTAGCGCGGACCATACGCAGTATTTT